The 16 T cell receptor beta chains listed next were all sequenced from one sample in a study of long-term antiretroviral therapy in people with HIV. The run of the v3.0 immunoSEQ assay was at survey level. Clones were sequenced by immunoSEQ multiplex PCR, and TCRdb holds only the in-frame ones, with some missing. The sample comprises about 25,000 clones, around 86% of which are singletons, and around 15% rests with the top ten. Here the sequenced sample was unsorted PBMCs, taken 1.2 years after starting antiretroviral therapy. The receptors stem from a man aged 45-65 years with HIV.

The chain links TRBV28 to TRBJ1-2; D remains ambiguous. The ends were cut back, 5 bases at V and 8 bases at J, with 12 bases in the middle. CDR3 length equals 12 residues. Looked up from germline, CDR1 is MDHEN and CDR2 is SYDVKM. The CDR3 sequence is CASSGSRWGYTF. The CDR3 bases are TGTGCCAGCAGTGGATCCAGGTGGGGCTACACCTTC.

The rearrangement links TRBV7-2 to TRBJ2-2; 15 bases agree with TRBD2. This CDR3 contains 17 residues. From germline, CDR1 is SGHTA and CDR2 FQGNSA. After removal of 6 bases from V and 0 bases from J, the junction contained 2 bases not matched to a gene. CDR3 nucleotide sequence: TGTGCCAGCAGTGGACTAGCGGGGGGGACGAACACCGGGGAGCTGTTTTTT. Residues: CASSGLAGGTNTGELFF.

This sequence joins TRBV27 and TRBJ1-6, with D possibly TRBD1 on 5 matching bases. CDR1 and CDR2 (germline): MNHEY, SMNVEV (reference sequence). The CDR3 sequence is 13 residues long. V was clipped by 6 bases and J by 8 bases, with 11 bases between them. The DNA for the CDR3 is TGTGCCAGCAGAGATTTGGGGGATTCACCCCTCCACTTT. This sequence encodes CASRDLGDSPLHF.

The rearrangement uses TRBV5-1 and TRBJ2-3; D is possibly TRBD2 (5 bases). CDR1 is SGHRS and CDR2 is YFSETQ in the germline V gene. V dropped 0 bases and J dropped 3 bases, with 11 bases sitting between them. The length of the CDR3 is 15 residues. This chain's CDR3 is CASSLDRTGTDTQYF. The CDR3 DNA follows: TGCGCCAGCAGCTTGGATCGGACTGGGACAGATACGCAGTATTTT.

The chain carries TRBV11-2 and TRBJ2-1, with D possibly TRBD2 on 6 matching bases. This CDR3 contains 13 residues. CDR1 and CDR2 (germline): SGHAT, FQNNGV. Trimming removed 5 bases from V and 4 bases from J, with 9 bases in between. The DNA of the CDR3 is TGTGCCAGCAGCCCGGGACTTTACAATGAGCAGTTCTTC. This gives the protein CASSPGLYNEQFF.

This clone was seen more than once but under ten times. The gene calls are TRBV11-2 and TRBJ2-1, with 8 bases fitting TRBD2. Per the germline V gene, CDR1 is SGHAT and CDR2 is FQNNGV. V lost 4 bases, J lost 7 bases, and 9 bases stayed unmatched. The CDR3 contains 15 residues. The CDR3 sequence: CASSSFGGAGNEQFF. In nucleotides, the CDR3 is TGTGCCAGCAGCTCCTTCGGGGGGGCAGGGAATGAGCAGTTCTTC.

This clone was counted only a few times. The CDR3 region has the DNA TGTGCCAGCTCACCTAGTGGGTTTACTGGAAACACCATATATTTT. This gives the protein CASSPSGFTGNTIYF. This chain uses TRBV18 with TRBJ1-3; D remains unclear. Germline-derived CDR1 and CDR2 are KGHSH and LQKENI. V lost 3 bases to trimming and J lost 2 bases, with 11 bases between them. This CDR3 region has 15 residues.

This clone occurred a few times. This chain joins TRBV2 and TRBJ1-6; D gene unclear. CDR3 length equals 13 residues. Trimming cost V 3 bases and J 7 bases, with 7 bases left between them. The germline V gene encodes CDR1 SNHLY and CDR2 FYNNEI. The CDR3 loop is CASSDGGNSPLHF. As DNA, the CDR3 is TGTGCCAGCAGTGACGGCGGAAATTCACCCCTCCACTTT.

This chain joins TRBV2 and TRBJ1-1; D is unresolved. The CDR3 sequence is 11 residues long. Germline lookup yields CDR1 SNHLY and CDR2 FYNNEI. Trimming took off 7 bases at V and 2 bases at J, with 5 bases between the two ends. The CDR3 reads CASNGNTEAFF. Here the CDR3 DNA reads TGTGCCAGCAATGGTAACACTGAAGCTTTCTTT.

The chain uses TRBV5-4 and TRBJ2-3; 9 positions agree with TRBD1. This CDR3 spans 14 amino acids. From germline, CDR1 is SGHNT and CDR2 YYREEE (reference sequence). The V gene end was trimmed by 5 bases and the J gene end by 6 bases; junction bases not matched to a gene: 7. The chain's CDR3 is CASSSDRGADTQYF. The CDR3 nucleotides read TGTGCCAGCAGTTCCGACAGGGGGGCGGATACGCAGTATTTT.

This sequence joins TRBV13 and TRBJ2-6, with D possibly matching TRBD2 (5 bases). The CDR3 contains 14 residues. Germline V gives CDR1 PRHDT, CDR2 FYEKMQ (reference sequence). V dropped 4 bases and J dropped 4 bases, with 8 bases sitting between them. CDR3 bases: TGTGCCAGCAGCTCGACTAAGGGGGCCAACGTCCTGACTTTC. Its translation: CASSSTKGANVLTF.

The V and J genes are TRBV6-1 and TRBJ1-2; D remains unclear. Deletions cut 8 bases from V and 2 bases from J, with 6 bases between. The CDR3 is made up of 11 amino acids. Germline V lookup: CDR1 MNHNS, CDR2 SASEGT. CDR3 sequence reads: CASHQNYGYTF. The CDR3 DNA sequence: TGTGCCAGCCACCAAAACTATGGCTACACCTTC.

CDR3 protein: CASRYGRTGNTEAFF. CDR3 nucleotides: TGTGCCAGCCGCTATGGGAGGACAGGGAACACTGAAGCTTTCTTT. This chain joins TRBV6-5 and TRBJ1-1; 7 bases are a match to TRBD1. The junction had 10 bases not matched to a gene; V was cut back by 8 bases and J by 1 base. Germline CDR1 is MNHEY and CDR2 is SVGAGI. CDR3 size: 15 residues.

This rearrangement joins TRBV29-1 to TRBJ2-5, with D uncertain. This CDR3 region has 13 residues. V was cut by 6 bases and J by 3 bases, with 14 bases left in between. Germline-derived CDR1 and CDR2 are SQVTM and ANQGSEA. CDR3 DNA sequence: TGCAGCGTGGGCAGGCTTGTTGAAGAGACCCAGTACTTC. Translated: CSVGRLVEETQYF. The complete variable domain, with remaining parts taken from reference TRBV29-1 and TRBJ2-5, reads SAVISQKPSRDICQRGTSLTIQCQVDSQVTMMFWYRQQPGQSLTLIATANQGSEATYESGFVIDKFPISRPNLTFSTLTVSNMSPEDSSIYLCSVGRLVEETQYFGPGTRLLVL.

The genes are TRBV5-4 and TRBJ1-1; tentatively, D is TRBD1 (6 bases). Trimming pared 10 bases from V and 7 bases from J, leaving 20 bases between. CDR3 size: 13 residues. Germline V gene sequence: CDR1 SGHNT, CDR2 YYREEE (reference sequence). CDR3 DNA sequence: TGTGCCGGACACAAGCCAGGGGCGCGTGAAGCTTTCTTT. Translation gives CAGHKPGAREAFF. Based on the CDR3 plus reference TRBV5-4 and TRBJ1-1, the full variable domain is ETGVTQSPTHLIKTRGQQVTLRCSSQSGHNTVSWYQQALGQGPQFIFQYYREEENGRGNFPPRFSGLQFPNYSSELNVNALELDDSALYLCAGHKPGAREAFFGQGTRLTVV.

This rearrangement joins TRBV27 to TRBJ1-4; the D is unclear. Germline CDR1 reads MNHEY; CDR2 reads SMNVEV (reference sequence). Trimming cost V 6 bases and J 5 bases, with 16 bases left between them. The CDR3 has 15 residues. The CDR3 is CASRPPGLGNEKLFF. As DNA, the CDR3 is TGTGCCAGCAGACCCCCGGGGTTGGGGAATGAAAAACTGTTTTTT.